The following is a TCR beta chain sequence with its context. This specimen comes from a study of OX40 agonist ivuxolimab in advanced cancers. Sequencing was performed with immunoSEQ multiplex PCR; in TCRdb, only in-frame clones are kept and a portion is missing. The top ten clones hold under 25% of a sample with roughly 17,000 clones, 65% to 80% of them seen once. V shed 6 bases and J shed 5 bases, with 22 bases lying between them. This CDR3 comprises 17 residues. Germline values: CDR1 MDHEN, CDR2 SYDVKM. This TCR derives from an adult with an advanced solid tumor such as melanoma, head and neck, liver or kidney cancer. The source was CD4+ or CD8+ T cells sorted from blood, collected in a trial of the OX40 agonist ivuxolimab. The V call is TRBV28, the J call TRBJ1-4, with unresolved D. For the CDR3, the DNA is TGTGCCAGCAGCGCAGGCGTCGGGAGTCTGCGGAATGAAAAACTGTTTTTT. The encoded protein is CASSAGVGSLRNEKLFF.